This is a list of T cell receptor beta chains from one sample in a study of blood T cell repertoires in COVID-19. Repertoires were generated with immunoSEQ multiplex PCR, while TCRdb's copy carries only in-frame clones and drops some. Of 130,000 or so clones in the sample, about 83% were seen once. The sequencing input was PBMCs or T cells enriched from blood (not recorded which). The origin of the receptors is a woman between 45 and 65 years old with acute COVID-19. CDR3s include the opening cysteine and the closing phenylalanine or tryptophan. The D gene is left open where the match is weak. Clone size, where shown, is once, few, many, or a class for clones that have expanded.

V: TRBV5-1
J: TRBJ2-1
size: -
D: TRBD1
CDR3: CASSTGTELSEQFF
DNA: TGCGCCAGCAGCACCGGGACAGAGTTGAGTGAGCAGTTCTTC

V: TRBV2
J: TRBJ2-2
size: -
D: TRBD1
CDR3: CASSEASLTGGTTGELFF
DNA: TGTGCCAGCAGTGAAGCGTCTCTAACAGGGGGTACTACCGGGGAGCTGTTTTTT

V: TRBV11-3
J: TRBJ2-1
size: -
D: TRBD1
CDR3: CASRFGSAGGEQFF
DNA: TGTGCCAGCAGATTTGGATCAGCAGGGGGAGAGCAGTTCTTC

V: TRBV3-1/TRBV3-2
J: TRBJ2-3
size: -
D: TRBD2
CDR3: CASSPRTSGTDTQYF
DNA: TGTGCCAGCAGCCCTCGGACTAGCGGAACAGATACGCAGTATTTT

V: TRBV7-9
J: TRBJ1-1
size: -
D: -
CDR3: CASSPDSVAFF
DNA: TGTGCCAGCAGCCCGGACAGTGTAGCTTTCTTT

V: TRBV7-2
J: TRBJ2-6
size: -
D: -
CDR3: CASSYSGANVLTF
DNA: TGTGCCAGCAGTTACTCTGGGGCCAACGTCCTGACTTTC

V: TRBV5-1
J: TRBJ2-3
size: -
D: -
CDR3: CASSLTSTDTQYF
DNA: TGCGCCAGCAGCTTGACCAGTACAGATACGCAGTATTTT

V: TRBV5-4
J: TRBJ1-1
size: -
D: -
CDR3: CASSTPGTKNTEAFF
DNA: TGTGCCAGCAGTACCCCCGGGACAAAGAACACTGAAGCTTTCTTT

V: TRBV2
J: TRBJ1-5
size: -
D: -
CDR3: CASTRESDNQPQHF
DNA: TGTGCCAGCACACGAGAGTCTGATAATCAGCCCCAGCATTTT

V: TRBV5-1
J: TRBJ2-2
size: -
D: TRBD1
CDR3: CASSLPDRGGELFF
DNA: TGCGCCAGCAGCCTCCCGGACAGGGGCGGGGAGCTGTTTTTT

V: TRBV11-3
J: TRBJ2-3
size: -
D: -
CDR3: CASSWQPDTQYF
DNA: TGTGCCAGCAGCTGGCAACCCGATACGCAGTATTTT

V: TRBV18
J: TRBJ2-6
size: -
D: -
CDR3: CASSPRGSGANVLTF
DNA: TGTGCCAGCTCACCAAGGGGCTCTGGGGCCAACGTCCTGACTTTC

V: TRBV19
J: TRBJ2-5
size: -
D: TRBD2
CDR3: CASSIRTGGVQETQYF
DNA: TGTGCCAGTAGTATAAGGACCGGGGGGGTCCAAGAGACCCAGTACTTC

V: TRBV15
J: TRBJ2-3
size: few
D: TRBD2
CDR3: CATSRGGGSTDTQYF
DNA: TGTGCCACCAGCAGAGGGGGGGGGAGCACAGATACGCAGTATTTT

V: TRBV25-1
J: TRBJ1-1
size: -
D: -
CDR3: CASSDGGRNTEAFF
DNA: TGTGCCAGCAGTGATGGAGGGAGGAACACTGAAGCTTTCTTT

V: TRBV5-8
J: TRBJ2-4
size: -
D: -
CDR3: CASSTGLAKNIQYF
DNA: TGTGCCAGCAGCACAGGGTTAGCCAAAAACATTCAGTACTTC

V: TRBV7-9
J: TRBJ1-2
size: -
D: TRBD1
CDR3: CASSSTGGVPFGYTF
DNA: TGTGCCAGCAGCTCGACAGGGGGAGTCCCTTTTGGCTACACCTTC

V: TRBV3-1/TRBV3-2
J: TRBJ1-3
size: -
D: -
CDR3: CASRPQGLGGNTIYF
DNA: TGTGCCAGCAGACCTCAGGGGTTGGGGGGAAACACCATATATTTT

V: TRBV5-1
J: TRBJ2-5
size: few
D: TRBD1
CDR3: CASSWIQGFEETQYF
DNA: TGCGCCAGCAGCTGGATACAGGGGTTTGAAGAGACCCAGTACTTC

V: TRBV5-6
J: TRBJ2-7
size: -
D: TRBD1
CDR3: CASSLAGTGNEQYF
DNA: TGTGCCAGCAGCTTGGCCGGGACAGGGAACGAGCAGTACTTC

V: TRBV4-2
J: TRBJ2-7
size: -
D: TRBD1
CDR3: CASSSTGGVRNEQYF
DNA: TGTGCCAGCAGCAGTACAGGGGGCGTGAGGAACGAGCAGTACTTC

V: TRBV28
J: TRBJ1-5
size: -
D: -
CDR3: CASSRSRRGSNQPQHF
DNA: TGTGCCAGCAGCCGCAGCAGGCGGGGGAGCAATCAGCCCCAGCATTTT

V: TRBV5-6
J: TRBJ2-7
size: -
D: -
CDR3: CASSSDTGEQYF
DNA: TGTGCCAGCAGCTCGGACACCGGCGAGCAGTACTTC

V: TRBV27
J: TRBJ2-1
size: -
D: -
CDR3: CASSLLADNEQFF
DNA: TGTGCCAGCAGTTTACTAGCCGACAATGAGCAGTTCTTC

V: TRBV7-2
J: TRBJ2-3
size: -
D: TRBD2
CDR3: CASSSGTSGNTQYF
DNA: TGTGCCAGCAGCTCCGGGACTAGCGGGAACACGCAGTATTTT

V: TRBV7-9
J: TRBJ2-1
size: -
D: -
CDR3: CAQGLGGRSSYNEQFF
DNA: TGTGCTCAGGGGCTTGGCGGGAGAAGCTCCTACAATGAGCAGTTCTTC

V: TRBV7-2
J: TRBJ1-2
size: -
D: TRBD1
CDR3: CASSLFGQGQIYGYTF
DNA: TGTGCCAGCAGCTTATTCGGACAGGGGCAGATCTATGGCTACACCTTC

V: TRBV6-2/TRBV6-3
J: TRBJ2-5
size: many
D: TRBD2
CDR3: CASSRTSDQETQYF
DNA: TGTGCCAGCAGTCGGACTAGCGATCAAGAGACCCAGTACTTC

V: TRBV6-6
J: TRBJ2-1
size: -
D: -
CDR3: CASSYSAHREQFF
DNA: TGTGCCAGCAGTTACTCCGCCCACAGAGAGCAGTTCTTC

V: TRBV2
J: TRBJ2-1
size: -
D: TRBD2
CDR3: CASRGLGLAGDNEQFF
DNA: TGTGCCAGCAGGGGACTGGGACTAGCGGGAGATAATGAGCAGTTCTTC

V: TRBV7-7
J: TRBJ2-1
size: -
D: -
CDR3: CASNCRELDHNEQFF
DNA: TGTGCTAGCAACTGCCGGGAGCTCGACCACAATGAGCAGTTCTTC

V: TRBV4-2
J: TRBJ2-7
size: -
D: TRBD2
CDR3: CASSQGGGSWSEQYF
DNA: TGTGCCAGCAGCCAAGGGGGGGGTAGCTGGTCCGAGCAGTACTTC

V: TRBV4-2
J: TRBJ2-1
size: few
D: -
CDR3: CASSPGDNEQFF
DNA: TGTGCCAGCAGCCCGGGGGACAATGAGCAGTTCTTC

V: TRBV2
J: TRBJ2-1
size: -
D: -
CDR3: CASTLSLKQFF
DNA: TGTGCCAGCACACTATCCCTGAAACAGTTCTTC

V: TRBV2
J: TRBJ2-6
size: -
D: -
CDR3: CASSRSSSGANVLTF
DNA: TGTGCCAGCAGTCGTTCTAGCTCTGGGGCCAACGTCCTGACTTTC

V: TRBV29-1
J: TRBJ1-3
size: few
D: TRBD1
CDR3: CSAGTGSSGNTIYF
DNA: TGCAGCGCCGGGACAGGTTCCTCTGGAAACACCATATATTTT

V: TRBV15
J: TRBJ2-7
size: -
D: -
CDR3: CATSVGGDSYEQYF
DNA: TGTGCCACCAGCGTAGGGGGAGATTCCTACGAGCAGTACTTC

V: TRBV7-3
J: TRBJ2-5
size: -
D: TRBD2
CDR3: CASSYGLGETQYF
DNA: TGTGCCAGCAGCTACGGACTAGGGGAGACCCAGTACTTC

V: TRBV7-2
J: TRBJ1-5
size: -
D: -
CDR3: CASNLNRGNQPQHF
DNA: TGTGCCAGCAACCTTAACAGGGGCAATCAGCCCCAGCATTTT

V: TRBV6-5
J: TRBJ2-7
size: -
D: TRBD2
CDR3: CASTLAGFLSYEQYF
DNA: TGTGCCAGCACCCTAGCGGGGTTTCTCTCCTACGAGCAGTACTTC

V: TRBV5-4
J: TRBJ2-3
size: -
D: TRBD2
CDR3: CASSLARIAGAGTDTQYF
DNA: TGTGCCAGCAGCTTGGCCAGAATAGCGGGAGCGGGGACAGATACGCAGTATTTT

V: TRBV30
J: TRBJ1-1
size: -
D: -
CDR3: CAWSGQTNTEAFF
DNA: TGTGCCTGGAGTGGACAGACGAACACTGAAGCTTTCTTT

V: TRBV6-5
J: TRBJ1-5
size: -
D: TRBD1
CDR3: CASSDSGQGVQPQHF
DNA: TGTGCCAGCAGTGACTCGGGACAGGGTGTTCAGCCCCAGCATTTT

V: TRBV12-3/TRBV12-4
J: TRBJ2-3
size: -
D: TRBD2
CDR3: CASSRAGNTQYF
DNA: TGTGCCAGCAGTCGAGCGGGGAATACGCAGTATTTT

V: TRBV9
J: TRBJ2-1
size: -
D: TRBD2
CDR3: CASSATSGLNNEQFF
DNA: TGTGCCAGCAGTGCAACTAGCGGGCTTAACAATGAGCAGTTCTTC